One sample yielded the 7 T cell receptor beta chains listed below, sequenced in a study of T cells in Graves' hyperthyroidism and ophthalmopathy. RNA transcripts served as the template for amplifying TCR beta CDR3 regions. When the TCR CDR3 underwent first-round RT-PCR, the HTBI primer set was used. Each CDR3 protein is one row after TCRdb ran MiXCR on the multiplex PCR reads. The table has some 98,000 distinct CDR3 sequences, roughly 40% seen once. The sequenced sample consisted of peripheral blood or thyroid tissue (not recorded which). These receptors came from a woman aged 25 to 45 with Graves' hyperthyroidism.

Of note for this clonotype: A clone one base away is much larger, so this may be a read error. The chain has TRBV7-9 and TRBJ2-2; maybe TRBD2 (5 bases). This CDR3 spans 12 amino acids. Germline values: CDR1 SEHNR, CDR2 FQNEAQ (reference sequence). CDR3 in amino acids: CASSLHPGEPFF. The CDR3 DNA is TGTGCCAGCAGCCTCCACCCCGGGGAGCCGTTTTTT.

This clonotype was counted ten times or more. J is TRBJ2-5 and V is TRBV11-2; TRBD1 matches 7 bases. CDR1 is SGHAT and CDR2 is FQNNGV in the germline V gene. This CDR3 has 16 amino acids. The junction had 14 bases not matched to a gene; V was cut back by 5 bases and J by 5 bases. For the CDR3, the DNA is TGTGCCAGCAGCCTCCGACAGGGACGTCCCACGGAGACCCAGTACTTC. Translation: CASSLRQGRPTETQYF.

The chain is built from TRBV20-1 and TRBJ1-2, with a possible D match to TRBD1 (5 bases). The germline V gene has CDR1 DFQATT and CDR2 SNEGSKA (reference sequence). The CDR3 length is 12 residues. V was trimmed by 7 bases and J by 4 bases, leaving 13 bases between them. This chain's CDR3 is CSVQTAAYGYTF. The CDR3, as DNA: TGCAGTGTCCAGACAGCAGCCTATGGCTACACCTTC.

This clonotype has at least ten counts. The genes are TRBV20-1 and TRBJ2-5; 7 nucleotides align to TRBD2. Trimming took 6 bases from V and 5 from J; bases not matched to a gene: 12. The CDR3 length is 14 residues. Looked up from germline, CDR1 is DFQATT and CDR2 is SNEGSKA (reference sequence). The CDR3 DNA sequence: TGCAGTGCCCCTGCAGCGGGGTCCCTCGAGACCCAGTACTTC. Amino acid sequence: CSAPAAGSLETQYF.

This clonotype was seen a single time. The chain has TRBV7-2 and TRBJ2-7; 11 bases are a match to TRBD2. The CDR3 runs to 15 residues. V lost 11 bases, J lost 6 bases, and 15 bases stayed unmatched. The germline gives CDR1 SGHTA, CDR2 FQGNSA. In nucleotides, the CDR3 is TGTGCCTGCGCGGGAGTAGCGGGAGGGCCGGGCGAGCAGTACTTC. Its translation is CACAGVAGGPGEQYF.

This rearrangement joins TRBV7-8 to TRBJ2-5; 16 bases agree with TRBD2. Germline CDR1 reads SGHVS; CDR2 reads FQNEAQ. Trimming at V came to 5 bases and at J to 11 bases, leaving 11 bases not matched to a gene. The CDR3 spans 16 residues. The CDR3 spells CASSPEGLAGGREQYF. The CDR3 DNA follows: TGTGCCAGCAGCCCAGAGGGACTAGCGGGAGGGCGGGAGCAGTACTTC.

As to this clonotype: Given the absence of the conserved phenylalanine or tryptophan at the CDR3 end, a read error is likely. The rearrangement joins TRBV19 to TRBJ2-7, with D hard to call. Trimming stripped 0 bases from V and 4 bases from J, with 7 bases between. Germline values: CDR1 LNHDA, CDR2 SQIVND (reference sequence). This CDR3 has 13 amino acids. CDR3 sequence: CASSIEGRYEQYL. The CDR3 coding sequence is TGTGCCAGTAGTATAGAAGGCAGGTACGAGCAGTACCTC.